Listed below are T cell receptor beta chains from one sample, sequenced in a study of T cell responses to AZD1222 COVID-19 vaccine. Clones were sequenced by immunoSEQ multiplex PCR, and TCRdb holds only the in-frame ones, with some missing. The data hold roughly 24,000 clones, with over 75% observed a single time. Sequencing was performed on peripheral blood, taken 28 days after the second AZD1222 dose. The receptor set was obtained from an adult who received the AZD1222 COVID-19 vaccine. The CDR3 runs from the conserved cysteine through the conserved F or W. The D gene is left open where the match is weak. Expanded clones are given a class, and other clones once, few, many or no size at all.

v_call,d_call,j_call,clone_size,cdr3_nt,cdr3_aa
TRBV7-2,-,TRBJ2-2,-,TGTGCCAGCAGCTTAAATTGGGGGACCGGGGAGCTGTTTTTT,CASSLNWGTGELFF
TRBV3-1/TRBV3-2,TRBD1,TRBJ1-6,-,TGTGCCAGCAGCCCGGGACAGGGCTCCTCACCCCTCCACTTT,CASSPGQGSSPLHF
TRBV6-4,-,TRBJ1-6,-,TGTGCCAGCAGTGAAAACAGCCAAGCACCCCTCCACTTT,CASSENSQAPLHF
TRBV2,-,TRBJ2-1,-,TGTGCCAGCAGGGTGGTGGGCCTCTCCTACAATGAGCAGTTCTTC,CASRVVGLSYNEQFF
TRBV2,-,TRBJ2-3,-,TGTGCCAGCAGGGATAATGAGGGTACAGATACGCAGTATTTT,CASRDNEGTDTQYF
TRBV7-2,-,TRBJ2-3,-,TGTGCCAGCAGCCAGGGGCTAGCTACGCAGTATTTT,CASSQGLATQYF
TRBV20-1,TRBD1,TRBJ1-1,-,TGCAGTGCTAGTAACTCGGACAGGGGGAACACTGAAGCTTTCTTT,CSASNSDRGNTEAFF
TRBV19,-,TRBJ1-2,once,TGTGCCAGTGGGACATCAACCGGTCGGGGCTACACCTTC,CASGTSTGRGYTF
TRBV5-8,TRBD1,TRBJ1-5,-,TGTGCCAGCAGCCTGGGACAGGTTCGTCAGCCCCAGCATTTT,CASSLGQVRQPQHF
TRBV19,TRBD1,TRBJ1-2,-,TGTGCCAGTAGACGATCTGGACAGGGTGGTACCTATGGCTACACCTTC,CASRRSGQGGTYGYTF
TRBV2,-,TRBJ1-5,-,TGTGCCAGCTCATTTCGATGGACAGGCAATCAGCCCCAGCATTTT,CASSFRWTGNQPQHF
TRBV10-3,-,TRBJ2-7,-,TGTGCCATCAGTGAGGGGTACGAGCAGTACTTC,CAISEGYEQYF
TRBV19,TRBD1,TRBJ1-1,once,TGTGCCAGTAGTCGAGACTCCGGGACAGGCTACCGGGGAGCTTTCTTT,CASSRDSGTGYRGAFF
TRBV5-1,TRBD1,TRBJ2-7,-,TGCGCCAGCAGCTTATTCGGACAGGAGACCTACGAGCAGTACTTC,CASSLFGQETYEQYF
TRBV20-1,-,TRBJ1-1,once,TGCAGTGCCATTAGGGGGACTGAAGCTTTCTTT,CSAIRGTEAFF
TRBV11-2,-,TRBJ2-7,-,TGTGCCAGCAGCTTAGCCGGGAGCTACGAGCAGTACTTC,CASSLAGSYEQYF
TRBV5-6,-,TRBJ2-7,-,TGTGCCAGCAGCTTCGCCGACAGGAGGGAGCAGTACTTC,CASSFADRREQYF
TRBV7-2,-,TRBJ1-2,-,TGTGCCAGCAGCACCGGACCGCAGCTTAACTATGGCTACACCTTC,CASSTGPQLNYGYTF
TRBV7-2,TRBD2,TRBJ2-5,once,TGTGCCAGCAGCTTGACTAGCTTAGAGACCCAGTACTTC,CASSLTSLETQYF
TRBV20-1,-,TRBJ1-2,-,TGCAGTGCTAGTACAGATATCTATGGCTACACCTTC,CSASTDIYGYTF
TRBV5-1,TRBD2,TRBJ2-3,-,TGCGCCAGCAGCAGTGGACTAGCGGGGGGCACAGATACGCAGTATTTT,CASSSGLAGGTDTQYF
TRBV19,-,TRBJ1-1,-,TGTGCCACCAAGGGGATAATGGGCCCCGCGAACACTGAAGCTTTCTTT,CATKGIMGPANTEAFF
TRBV6-5,-,TRBJ1-2,-,TGTGCCAGCAGTTTGCTCGGGCGAGAAGGCTACACCTTC,CASSLLGREGYTF
TRBV7-8,-,TRBJ2-1,-,TGTGCCAGCAGCTTAGAGGGGAGAAGCAATGAGCAGTTCTTC,CASSLEGRSNEQFF
TRBV6-2/TRBV6-3,-,TRBJ2-5,-,TGTGCCAGCAGTTACAATCTTCGTTCGGTATCGGAGACCCAGTACTTC,CASSYNLRSVSETQYF
TRBV9,-,TRBJ1-3,once,TGTGCCAGCAGCGAGGGACAAATCTCTGGAAACACCATATATTTT,CASSEGQISGNTIYF
TRBV28,-,TRBJ2-3,-,TGTGCCAGCGATATAGGGGCGAGCACAGATACGCAGTATTTT,CASDIGASTDTQYF
TRBV10-3,-,TRBJ1-2,-,TGTGCCATCACTCGGACGAGCTCCCCAAACTATGGCTACACCTTC,CAITRTSSPNYGYTF
TRBV11-3,-,TRBJ2-2,-,TGTGCCAGCAGCTCGAAAGGGGCGGGCACCGGGGAGCTGTTTTTT,CASSSKGAGTGELFF
TRBV5-4,TRBD1,TRBJ1-5,-,TGTGCCAGCACCCGGGACAGCCGCAATCAGCCCCAGCATTTT,CASTRDSRNQPQHF
TRBV11-3,TRBD1,TRBJ2-3,-,TGTGCCAGCAGCTTACAGGGGGCGAGAACAGATACGCAGTATTTT,CASSLQGARTDTQYF
TRBV12-3/TRBV12-4,TRBD1,TRBJ1-2,-,TGTGCCAGCAGTTATGGACAGGCGGCCGGCTACACCTTC,CASSYGQAAGYTF
TRBV3-1/TRBV3-2,TRBD2,TRBJ2-3,-,TGTGCCAGCAGCCAAGACACTAGCGGGGGAGATACGCAGTATTTT,CASSQDTSGGDTQYF
TRBV4-3,-,TRBJ1-6,-,TGCGCCAGCAGCCAAGATCCCAGCTCCTATAATTCACCCCTCCACTTT,CASSQDPSSYNSPLHF
TRBV5-1,TRBD1,TRBJ2-5,-,TGCGCCAGCAGCGTGGGACAGCAAGAGACCCAGTACTTC,CASSVGQQETQYF
TRBV9,TRBD1,TRBJ2-7,-,TGTGCCAGCAGCGCCCCCGGGACAGGAGGATACGAGCAGTACTTC,CASSAPGTGGYEQYF
TRBV7-3,-,TRBJ2-1,-,TGTGCCAGCAGCCCAAACCAGTACAATGAGCAGTTCTTC,CASSPNQYNEQFF
TRBV9,TRBD2,TRBJ2-2,-,TGTGCCAGCAGCGTAGGGACTAGCCTGGAAGGGGAGCTGTTTTTT,CASSVGTSLEGELFF
TRBV5-6,TRBD1,TRBJ1-1,-,TGTGCCAGCAGCTTGTTTCCGACAGGGGGTAATGAAGCTTTCTTT,CASSLFPTGGNEAFF
TRBV5-1,-,TRBJ2-1,-,TGCGCCAGCAGTTTTGCTAGGGGTGGGTACAATGAGCAGTTCTTC,CASSFARGGYNEQFF
TRBV2,TRBD1,TRBJ2-7,once,TGTGCCAGCGGGGAAAGGGACAGAGCTTGGTTC,CASGERDRAWF
TRBV28,TRBD1,TRBJ1-2,-,TGTGCCAGCACCGACCTCCCCGGGACAGGGCCTCACTATGGCTACACCTTC,CASTDLPGTGPHYGYTF
TRBV11-2,TRBD1,TRBJ2-3,-,TGTGCCAGCAGCTTGGGGGACAGCCGATCAGATACGCAGTATTTT,CASSLGDSRSDTQYF
TRBV6-5,TRBD1,TRBJ1-5,-,TGTGCCAGCAGAGCAGCAGGGGGCGGCAATCAGCCCCAGCATTTT,CASRAAGGGNQPQHF
TRBV28,-,TRBJ1-2,-,TGTGCCAGCAGTCTGTCTGGACAGCAAGCCCGCTATGGCTACACCTTC,CASSLSGQQARYGYTF
TRBV11-2,TRBD1,TRBJ1-2,once,TGTGCCAGCAGCCTCCGGGACAGGGGGCAAGCTAACTATGGCTACACCTTC,CASSLRDRGQANYGYTF
TRBV4-3,-,TRBJ1-4,-,TGCGCCAGCAGCCAAGGGACGAGTGAAAAACTGTTTTTT,CASSQGTSEKLFF